This record looks at one T cell receptor (beta chain) sequence and its context. This specimen comes from a study of blood T cell repertoires in COVID-19. Study as a whole: Acute-phase and convalescent COVID-19 samples originated in the United States, Italy and Spain. The cDNA or gDNA used as material had been derived from T cells, B-cell-depleted T cells, or PBMCs.

V lost 3 bases to trimming and J lost 4 bases; unmatched junction nucleotides: 7. The CDR3 totals 15 residues. Looked up from germline, CDR1 is LNHDA and CDR2 is SQIVND (reference sequence). Original handling: Estimation of nucleated cell counts relied on the amplification of reference gene primers. The method was immunoSEQ multiplex PCR; TCRdb's version includes in-frame clones alone and lacks a portion of them. That table furnishes V, J and clone size, whereas the DNA furnished D and trimming. The sample includes about 230,000 clones, 75% to 90% of them seen just once. The origin of this receptor is a man aged 35 to 55 with acute or convalescent COVID-19. This sequence joins TRBV19 and TRBJ2-7; 9 bases align to TRBD1. The sample taken for sequencing was peripheral blood. The chain's CDR3 is CASSMDRGQRYEQYF. For the CDR3, the DNA is TGTGCCAGTAGTATGGACAGGGGACAACGATACGAGCAGTACTTC.